This entry lists 25 T cell receptor beta chains sequenced from one sample in a study of CD8 T cells in ankylosing spondylitis (dated by TCRdb to the late 2010s). Library generation was performed with 5' RACE. The data were produced on an Illumina HiSeq 2500. TCRdb redid the processing of the public reads, applying fastp at Q25 and MiXCR, and retained in-frame beta chains. Identical CDR3 proteins give one entry, which carries the most common genes and DNA. This sample lists around 300,000 distinct CDR3 sequences; more than 9% were detected once. Clones ranked in the top ten supply around 8.4% of the sample. Specimen: blood, either unsorted or a sorted T cell fraction (not recorded which). The receptors derive from a female donor with ankylosing spondylitis or in good health (not recorded which).

Many counts were recorded for this clonotype. The J gene is TRBJ2-1, the V gene TRBV29-1, with TRBD1 identical over 8 bases. CDR3 length equals 11 residues. Germline V CDR1 and CDR2: SQVTM, ANQGSEA. With 7 bases clipped from V and 4 bases from J, the junction kept 0 bases outside the gene matches. CDR3 protein: CSGDRYNEQFF. CDR3 nucleotides: TGCAGCGGGGACAGGTACAATGAGCAGTTCTTC.

The table lists this clonotype with a few counts. The V call is TRBV5-1, the J call TRBJ2-1; 9 nucleotides agree with TRBD1. The CDR3 has 17 amino acids. Germline trimming cut 3 bases from V and 3 bases from J; bases unmatched to any gene: 10. Germline CDR1 SGHRS, CDR2 YFSETQ. CDR3 sequence: CASSSRDGGQGYNEQFF. As DNA, the CDR3 is TGCGCCAGCAGCTCACGCGACGGGGGACAGGGCTACAATGAGCAGTTCTTC.

The table lists this clonotype with many counts. The chain links TRBV5-1 to TRBJ2-1, with a possible D match to TRBD2 (6 bases). V lost 4 bases, J lost 4 bases, and 21 bases lay in between. From germline, CDR1 is SGHRS and CDR2 YFSETQ. The CDR3 spans 17 residues. The CDR3, as DNA: TGCGCCAGCAGCCGAACGGGAGACGGAAGCCCTTACAATGAGCAGTTCTTC. Translating gives CASSRTGDGSPYNEQFF.

This clonotype appeared a few times. The chain combines TRBV28 with TRBJ2-3, with TRBD2 identical over 8 bases. V gave up 4 bases and J gave up 5 bases; unmatched junction bases: 11. The CDR3 spans 16 residues. In germline, CDR1 is MDHEN, CDR2 SYDVKM. CDR3 sequence reads: CASSSPRTSRLDTQYF. CDR3 bases: TGTGCCAGCAGTTCCCCCCGGACTAGCCGCCTAGATACGCAGTATTTT.

This clonotype appeared many times. V usage is TRBV20-1 and J usage is TRBJ1-2, with D unresolved. In germline, CDR1 is DFQATT, CDR2 SNEGSKA (reference sequence). V dropped 3 bases and J dropped 12 bases, with 14 bases sitting between them. The CDR3 spans 11 residues. The CDR3 reads CSARPIESDTF. In DNA form, the CDR3 reads TGCAGTGCTAGGCCTATCGAAAGCGACACCTTC.

This clonotype was seen ten or more times. V gene TRBV20-1 combines with J gene TRBJ2-2; D might be TRBD1 (6 bases). V lost 1 base and J lost 5, with 14 bases in between. The V gene's germline CDR1 is DFQATT and CDR2 SNEGSKA (reference sequence). The length of the CDR3 is 15 residues. As DNA, the CDR3 is TGCAGTGCTAGAGGCCCCCTCACAGGGACCGGGGAGCTGTTTTTT. This sequence encodes CSARGPLTGTGELFF.

This clonotype was observed at least ten times. The V gene is TRBV20-1, the J gene TRBJ1-3; the D is unclear. Trimming left V 1 base short and J 4 bases short, with 5 bases between. Germline CDR1 is DFQATT and CDR2 is SNEGSKA (reference sequence). CDR3 length equals 12 residues. CDR3 nucleotides: TGCAGTGCTAGAGCTCAGGGAAACACCATATATTTT. It specifies CSARAQGNTIYF.

This clonotype was seen many times. The chain is built from TRBV10-3 and TRBJ1-6, with TRBD1 identical over 8 bases. The trim removed 0 bases at V and 8 bases at J, leaving 12 bases unmatched. Germline-derived CDR1 and CDR2 are ENHRY and SYGVKD. The CDR3 has 18 residues. CDR3: CAISESGQAYRGDSPLHF. CDR3 nucleotides: TGTGCCATCAGTGAGTCGGGACAGGCCTATCGAGGGGATTCACCCCTCCACTTT.

This clonotype showed up many times. CDR3 coding DNA: TGCAGTGTTAGTCGGTTGGGACAGCAGAGTGAGGCTTTCTTT. This sequence encodes CSVSRLGQQSEAFF. J is TRBJ1-1 and V is TRBV20-1; the match to TRBD1 covers 7 bases. CDR3 length: 14 amino acids. Germline V gene sequence: CDR1 DFQATT, CDR2 SNEGSKA (reference sequence). With 7 bases clipped from V and 11 bases from J, the junction kept 19 bases outside the gene matches.

This clonotype was picked up a small number of times. The chain carries TRBV20-1 and TRBJ2-1, with D unclear. Per germline, CDR1 DFQATT and CDR2 SNEGSKA (reference sequence). The ends were cut back, 5 bases at V and 4 bases at J, with 6 bases in the middle. The CDR3 is 11 residues long. CDR3 region: CSALEYNEQFF. The CDR3 DNA follows: TGCAGTGCTCTGGAGTACAATGAGCAGTTCTTC.

Ten or more counts support this clonotype. CDR3 nucleotides: TGCGCCAGCACGACTACAGGGGGGGCCGATACGCAGTATTTT. This translates into CASTTTGGADTQYF. The J gene is TRBJ2-3, the V gene TRBV5-1, with a possible D match to TRBD1 (8 bases). V was pared by 6 bases and J by 6 bases, with 17 bases between. The CDR3 has 14 amino acids. Per germline, CDR1 SGHRS and CDR2 YFSETQ.

This rearrangement joins TRBV29-1 to TRBJ1-5, with 8 bases that match TRBD1. The CDR3 has 14 residues. From germline, CDR1 is SQVTM and CDR2 ANQGSEA. V gave up 6 bases and J gave up 4 bases; unmatched junction bases: 8. The CDR3 coding sequence is TGCAGCGTCGGAACAGGGGGACGGAATCAGCCCCAGCATTTT. The encoded protein is CSVGTGGRNQPQHF.

This clonotype was recorded many times. This chain connects TRBV5-4 to TRBJ2-2, with 9 bases identical to TRBD1. The CDR3 sequence is 16 residues long. The J segment lost 7 bases and the V segment lost 4 bases, leaving 11 bases of the junction unmatched. Per the germline V gene, CDR1 is SGHNT and CDR2 is YYREEE (reference sequence). CDR3 loop: CASSIDPGQGNGELFF. The CDR3 DNA reads as TGTGCCAGCAGCATAGACCCGGGACAGGGTAACGGGGAGCTGTTTTTT.

This clonotype was counted ten times or more. V usage is TRBV20-1 and J usage is TRBJ2-3; D is undetermined. The germline gives CDR1 DFQATT, CDR2 SNEGSKA (reference sequence). This CDR3 has 14 amino acids. Trimming took 0 bases from V and 1 from J, leaving 8 bases between them. CDR3 coding DNA: TGCAGTGCTAGAGATCTACCCCGCACAGATACGCAGTATTTT. This gives the protein CSARDLPRTDTQYF.

This chain uses TRBV6-2 or TRBV6-3 with TRBJ2-7, with 9 bases that match TRBD2. Germline V lookup: CDR1 MNHEY, CDR2 SVGEGT. Trimming took 0 bases from V and 7 from J; bases not matched to a gene: 13. There are 17 residues in the CDR3. In DNA, the CDR3 is TGTGCCAGCAGTTACTCTTTAGCCGGGACTAGCCCCGGGGAGCAGTACTTC. This sequence encodes CASSYSLAGTSPGEQYF.

The V gene is TRBV19, the J gene TRBJ1-1; D is undetermined. The germline V gene encodes CDR1 LNHDA and CDR2 SQIVND (reference sequence). The V and J ends lost 3 bases and 5 bases respectively, with 4 bases between them. The CDR3 spans 11 residues. In DNA form, the CDR3 reads TGTGCCAGTAGTATTCCGACTGAAGCTTTCTTT. It specifies CASSIPTEAFF.

This clonotype was found many times. J is TRBJ2-7 and V is TRBV7-2, with 10 bases fitting TRBD2. Trimming took 3 bases from V and 5 from J; bases not matched to a gene: 7. Germline CDR1 SGHTA, CDR2 FQGNSA. This CDR3 has 15 amino acids. This CDR3 reads CASSFTGTSVHEQYF. The CDR3 DNA reads as TGTGCCAGCAGCTTCACCGGGACTAGCGTACACGAGCAGTACTTC.

This clonotype has just a few counts. V is TRBV7-2 and J is TRBJ1-6; D is undetermined. Between the trimmed V and J ends, which lost 4 bases and 7 bases, there was a span of 14 bases. CDR3 length: 15 residues. Germline CDR1 is SGHTA and CDR2 is FQGNSA. CDR3 DNA sequence: TGTGCCAGCAGCTCGATGGCCACCTCAAATTCACCCCTCCACTTT. It translates to CASSSMATSNSPLHF.

The sample holds many counts of this clonotype. V is TRBV12-3 or TRBV12-4 and J is TRBJ1-6; 7 positions match TRBD1. This CDR3 comprises 14 residues. V shed 7 bases, J shed 9 bases, and the junction held 9 bases outside the gene matches. DNA of the CDR3: TGTGCCAGCAATACAAGGGGGCTGGCTTCACCCCTCCACTTT. As protein: CASNTRGLASPLHF.

The V call is TRBV12-3 or TRBV12-4, the J call TRBJ2-3; 11 bases align to TRBD1. The CDR3 is 14 residues long. V lost 5 bases to trimming and J lost 5 bases; unmatched junction nucleotides: 3. This chain's CDR3 is CASSRDRGEDTQYF. CDR3 nucleotides: TGTGCCAGCAGTAGGGACAGGGGGGAAGATACGCAGTATTTT.

This clonotype has ten or more counts. CDR3 sequence reads: CASALGGQETQYF. CDR3 nucleotide sequence: TGCGCCAGCGCCCTAGGAGGTCAAGAGACCCAGTACTTC. The V call is TRBV5-1, the J call TRBJ2-5, with D possibly being TRBD2 (5 bases). This CDR3 has 13 residues. V was shortened by 7 bases and J by 2 bases, with 12 bases between the two germline ends. CDR1 is SGHRS, CDR2 YFSETQ, per germline.

The chain uses TRBV2 and TRBJ2-3, with D unresolved. The CDR3 covers 15 residues. Germline V gene data show CDR1 as SNHLY and CDR2 as FYNNEI. The V end was cut by 5 bases, the J end by 13 bases, with 25 bases between. This chain's CDR3 is CASSYSRRPRLPKYF. CDR3 in DNA: TGTGCCAGCAGTTACTCCAGGCGGCCCAGACTTCCAAAGTATTTT.

This clonotype was seen repeatedly, ten times or more. The chain couples TRBV7-2 to TRBJ1-1; D not resolved. This CDR3 is 15 amino acids long. CDR1 and CDR2 (germline): SGHTA, FQGNSA. V shed 3 bases and J shed 6 bases, with 17 bases lying between them. CDR3 region: CASSLRGSAVSEAFF. Here the CDR3 DNA reads TGTGCCAGCAGCTTGAGAGGGTCGGCAGTTTCTGAAGCTTTCTTT.

This clonotype was observed a few times. The chain carries TRBV30 and TRBJ2-1; D remains ambiguous. The V and J ends lost 7 bases and 2 bases respectively, with 12 bases between them. This CDR3 comprises 13 residues. Germline V gene sequence: CDR1 GTSNPN, CDR2 SVGIG (reference sequence). The CDR3 DNA reads TGTGCCTCCCGAAACCCAGCCTACAATGAGCAGTTCTTC. This gives the protein CASRNPAYNEQFF.

The chain links TRBV7-9 to TRBJ1-4; the D is unclear. Between the trimmed V and J ends, which lost 1 base and 2 bases, there was a span of 11 bases. Germline V gene sequence: CDR1 SEHNR, CDR2 FQNEAQ (reference sequence). The CDR3 has 16 amino acids. CDR3 nucleotides: TGTGCCAGCAGCTTAGTCCTGGGGTGGACTAATGAAAAACTGTTTTTT. As protein: CASSLVLGWTNEKLFF.